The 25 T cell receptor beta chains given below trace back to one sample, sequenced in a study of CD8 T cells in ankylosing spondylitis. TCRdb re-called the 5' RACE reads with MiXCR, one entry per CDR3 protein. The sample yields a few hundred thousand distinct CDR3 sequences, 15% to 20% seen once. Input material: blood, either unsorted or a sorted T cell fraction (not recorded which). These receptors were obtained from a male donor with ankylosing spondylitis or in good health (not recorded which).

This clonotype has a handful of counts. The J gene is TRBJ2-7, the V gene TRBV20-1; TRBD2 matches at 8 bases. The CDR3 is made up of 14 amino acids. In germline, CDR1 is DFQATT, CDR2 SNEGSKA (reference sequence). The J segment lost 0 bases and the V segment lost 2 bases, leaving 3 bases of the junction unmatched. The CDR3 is CSARKLAVSYEQYF. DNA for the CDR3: TGCAGTGCTAGAAAACTAGCGGTCTCCTACGAGCAGTACTTC.

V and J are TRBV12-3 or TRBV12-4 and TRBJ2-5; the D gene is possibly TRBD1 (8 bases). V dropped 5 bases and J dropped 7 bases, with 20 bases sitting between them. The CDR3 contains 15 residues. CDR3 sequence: CASSAQGGLWGTQYF. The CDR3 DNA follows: TGTGCCAGCAGTGCACAGGGGGGGTTATGGGGGACCCAGTACTTC.

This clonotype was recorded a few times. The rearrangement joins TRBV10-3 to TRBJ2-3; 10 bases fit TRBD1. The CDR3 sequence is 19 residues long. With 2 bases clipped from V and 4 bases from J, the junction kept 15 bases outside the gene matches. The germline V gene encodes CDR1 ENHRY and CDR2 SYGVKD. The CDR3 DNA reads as TGTGCCATCAGTGAGGACCCGGGACAGGGGACTCAAGGCGCAGATACGCAGTATTTT. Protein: CAISEDPGQGTQGADTQYF.

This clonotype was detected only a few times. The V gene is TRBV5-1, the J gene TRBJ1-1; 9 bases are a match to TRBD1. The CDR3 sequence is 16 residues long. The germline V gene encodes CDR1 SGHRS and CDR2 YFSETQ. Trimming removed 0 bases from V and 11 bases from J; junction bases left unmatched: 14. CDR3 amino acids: CASSLASRGQGRGAFF. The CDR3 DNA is TGCGCCAGCAGCTTGGCATCCCGGGGACAGGGCCGAGGGGCTTTCTTT.

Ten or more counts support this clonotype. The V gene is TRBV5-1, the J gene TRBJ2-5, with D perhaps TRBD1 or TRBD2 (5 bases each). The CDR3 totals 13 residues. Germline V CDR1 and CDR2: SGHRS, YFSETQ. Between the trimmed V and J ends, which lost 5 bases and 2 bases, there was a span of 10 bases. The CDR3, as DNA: TGCGCCAGCAGAGGGACGGGGCAAGAGACCCAGTACTTC. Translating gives CASRGTGQETQYF.

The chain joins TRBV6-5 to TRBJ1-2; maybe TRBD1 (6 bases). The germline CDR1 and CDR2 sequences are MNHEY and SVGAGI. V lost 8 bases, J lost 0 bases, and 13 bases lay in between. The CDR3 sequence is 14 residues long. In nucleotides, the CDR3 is TGTGCCAGCGGTTCAGGGGCATCTAACTATGGCTACACCTTC. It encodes CASGSGASNYGYTF.

CDR3 residues: CASSWTSADTQYF. The CDR3 nucleotides are TGTGCCAGCAGCTGGACAAGTGCAGATACGCAGTATTTT. The chain uses TRBV11-2 and TRBJ2-3; TRBD1 might be the D (5 bases). Germline CDR1 reads SGHAT; CDR2 reads FQNNGV. With 4 bases removed from V and 4 bases from J, the gap between germline ends came to 9 bases. The CDR3 sequence is 13 residues long.

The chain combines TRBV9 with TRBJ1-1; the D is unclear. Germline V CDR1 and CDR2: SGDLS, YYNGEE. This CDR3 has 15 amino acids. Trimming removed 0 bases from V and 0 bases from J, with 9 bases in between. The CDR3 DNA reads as TGTGCCAGCAGCGTAGTGTCGGGAATGAACACTGAAGCTTTCTTT. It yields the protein CASSVVSGMNTEAFF.

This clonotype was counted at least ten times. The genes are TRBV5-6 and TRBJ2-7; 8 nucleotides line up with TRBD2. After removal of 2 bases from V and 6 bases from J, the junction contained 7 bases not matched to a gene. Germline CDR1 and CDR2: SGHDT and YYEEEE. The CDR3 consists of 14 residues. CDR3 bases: TGTGCCAGCAGCTTCGGCCGGACTAGCTCCGAGCAGTACTTC. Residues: CASSFGRTSSEQYF.

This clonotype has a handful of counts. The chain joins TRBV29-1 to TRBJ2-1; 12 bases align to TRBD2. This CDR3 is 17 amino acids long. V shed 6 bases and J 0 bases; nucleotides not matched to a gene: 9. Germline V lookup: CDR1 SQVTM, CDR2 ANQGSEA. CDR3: CSVQGATSGSSYNEQFF. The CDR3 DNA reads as TGCAGCGTGCAGGGGGCGACTAGCGGGAGCTCCTACAATGAGCAGTTCTTC.

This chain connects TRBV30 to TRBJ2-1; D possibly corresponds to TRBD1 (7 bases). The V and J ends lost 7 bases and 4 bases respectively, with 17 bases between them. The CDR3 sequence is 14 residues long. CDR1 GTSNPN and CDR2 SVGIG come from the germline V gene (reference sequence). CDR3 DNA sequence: TGTGCCTCTGAAACAGGGGCGGGATACAATGAGCAGTTCTTC. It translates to CASETGAGYNEQFF.

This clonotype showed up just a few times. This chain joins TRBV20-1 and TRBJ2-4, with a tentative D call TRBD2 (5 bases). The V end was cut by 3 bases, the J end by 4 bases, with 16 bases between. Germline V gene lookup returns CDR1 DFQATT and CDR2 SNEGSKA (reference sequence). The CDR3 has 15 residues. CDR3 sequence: CSARDREGRKNIQYF. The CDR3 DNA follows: TGCAGTGCTAGGGACCGTGAGGGTCGGAAAAACATTCAGTACTTC.

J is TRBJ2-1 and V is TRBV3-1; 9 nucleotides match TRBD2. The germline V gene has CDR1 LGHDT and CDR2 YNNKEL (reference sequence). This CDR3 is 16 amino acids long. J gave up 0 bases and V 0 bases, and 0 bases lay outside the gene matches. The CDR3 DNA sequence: TGTGCCAGCAGCCAAGAACTAGCGGGCTCCTACAATGAGCAGTTCTTC. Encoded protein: CASSQELAGSYNEQFF.

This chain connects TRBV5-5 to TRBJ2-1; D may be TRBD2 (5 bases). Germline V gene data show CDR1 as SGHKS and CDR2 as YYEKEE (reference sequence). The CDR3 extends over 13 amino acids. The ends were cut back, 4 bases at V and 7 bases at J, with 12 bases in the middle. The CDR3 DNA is TGTGCCAGCAGCGAACCACTAGGGAATGAGCAGTTCTTC. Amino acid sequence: CASSEPLGNEQFF.

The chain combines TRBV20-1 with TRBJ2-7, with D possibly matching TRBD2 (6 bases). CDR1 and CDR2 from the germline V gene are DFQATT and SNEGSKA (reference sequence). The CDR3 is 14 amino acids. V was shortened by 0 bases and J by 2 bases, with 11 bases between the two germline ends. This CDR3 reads CSARDFQRAYEQYF. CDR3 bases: TGCAGTGCTAGAGATTTCCAGCGGGCCTACGAGCAGTACTTC.

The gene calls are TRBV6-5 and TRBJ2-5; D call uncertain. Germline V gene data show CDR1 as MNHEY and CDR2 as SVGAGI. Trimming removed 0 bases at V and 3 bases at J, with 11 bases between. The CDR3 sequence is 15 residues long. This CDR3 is CASSYSNRAEETQYF. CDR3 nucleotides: TGTGCCAGCAGTTACTCGAATAGGGCGGAAGAGACCCAGTACTTC.

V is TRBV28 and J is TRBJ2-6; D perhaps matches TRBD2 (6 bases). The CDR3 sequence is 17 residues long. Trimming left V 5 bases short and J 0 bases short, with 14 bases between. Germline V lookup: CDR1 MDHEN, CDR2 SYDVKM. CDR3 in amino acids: CASSNTSYFSGANVLTF. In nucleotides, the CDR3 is TGTGCCAGCAGTAACACTAGCTACTTCTCTGGGGCCAACGTCCTGACTTTC. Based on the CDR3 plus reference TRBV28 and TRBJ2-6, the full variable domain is DVKVTQSSRYLVKRTGEKVFLECVQDMDHENMFWYRQDPGLGLRLIYFSYDVKMKEKGDIPEGYSVSREKKERFSLILESASTNQTSMYLCASSNTSYFSGANVLTFGAGSRLTVL.

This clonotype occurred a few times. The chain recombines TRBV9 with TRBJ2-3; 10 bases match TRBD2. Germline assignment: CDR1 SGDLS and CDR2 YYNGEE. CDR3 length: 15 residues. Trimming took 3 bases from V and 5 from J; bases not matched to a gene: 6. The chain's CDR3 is CASSEGGLAQDTQYF. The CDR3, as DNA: TGTGCCAGCAGCGAGGGGGGACTAGCGCAAGATACGCAGTATTTT. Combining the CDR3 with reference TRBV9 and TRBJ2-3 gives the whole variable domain DSGVTQTPKHLITATGQRVTLRCSPRSGDLSVYWYQQSLDQGLQFLIQYYNGEERAKGNILERFSAQQFPDLHSELNLSSLELGDSALYFCASSEGGLAQDTQYFGPGTRLTVL.

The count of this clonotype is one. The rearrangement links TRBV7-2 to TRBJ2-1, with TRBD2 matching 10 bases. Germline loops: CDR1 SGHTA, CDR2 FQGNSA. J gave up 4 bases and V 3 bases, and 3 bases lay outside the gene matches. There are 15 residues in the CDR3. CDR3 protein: CASSFTSGNYNEQFF. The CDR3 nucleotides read TGTGCCAGCAGCTTTACTAGCGGGAATTACAATGAGCAGTTCTTC.

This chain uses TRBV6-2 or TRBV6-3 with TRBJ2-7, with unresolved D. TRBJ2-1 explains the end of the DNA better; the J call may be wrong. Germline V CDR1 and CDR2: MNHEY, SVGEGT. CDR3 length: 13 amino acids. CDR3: CASTPPDNYEQFF. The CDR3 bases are TGTGCCAGCACTCCCCCCGACAACTACGAGCAGTTCTTC.

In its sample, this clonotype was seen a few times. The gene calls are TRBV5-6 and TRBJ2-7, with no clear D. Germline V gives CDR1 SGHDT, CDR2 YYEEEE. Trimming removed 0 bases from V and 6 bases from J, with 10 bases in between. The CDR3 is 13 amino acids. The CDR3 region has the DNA TGTGCCAGCAGCTTGGGGTGGGGTGGCGAGCAGTACTTC. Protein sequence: CASSLGWGGEQYF.

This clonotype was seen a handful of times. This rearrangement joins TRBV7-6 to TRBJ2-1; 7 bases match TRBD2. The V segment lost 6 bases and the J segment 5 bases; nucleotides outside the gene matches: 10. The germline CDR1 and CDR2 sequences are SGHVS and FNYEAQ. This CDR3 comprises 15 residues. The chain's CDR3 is CASRPREAPHNEQFF. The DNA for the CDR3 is TGTGCCAGCAGGCCCCGGGAGGCCCCCCACAATGAGCAGTTCTTC.

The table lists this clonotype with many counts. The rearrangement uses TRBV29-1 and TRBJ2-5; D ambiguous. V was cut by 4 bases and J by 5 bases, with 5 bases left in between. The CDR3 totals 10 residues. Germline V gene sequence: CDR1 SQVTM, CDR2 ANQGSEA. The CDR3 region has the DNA TGCAGCGTTGTAGCTGAGACCCAGTACTTC. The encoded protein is CSVVAETQYF.

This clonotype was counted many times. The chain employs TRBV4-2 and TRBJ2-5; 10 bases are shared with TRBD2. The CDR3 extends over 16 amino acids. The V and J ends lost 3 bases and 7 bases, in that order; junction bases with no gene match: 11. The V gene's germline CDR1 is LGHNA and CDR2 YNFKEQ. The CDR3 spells CASSQDPLAGDGTQYF. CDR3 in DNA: TGTGCCAGCAGCCAGGACCCTCTAGCGGGAGATGGGACCCAGTACTTC.

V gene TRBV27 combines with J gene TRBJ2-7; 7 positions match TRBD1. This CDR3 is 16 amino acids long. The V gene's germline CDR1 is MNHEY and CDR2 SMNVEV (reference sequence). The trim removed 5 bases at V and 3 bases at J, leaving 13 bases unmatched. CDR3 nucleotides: TGTGCCAGCAGTACGACAGGGCCGGTGGGTTTCTACGAGCAGTACTTC. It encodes CASSTTGPVGFYEQYF.